Below, 7 T cell receptor beta chains from the same sample are listed, as sequenced in a study of shared T cell receptors in the human thymus. TCRdb keeps only in-frame clones here, not all; method: immunoSEQ multiplex PCR. The sample carries some 400,000 clones, around 93% recorded once. Sequenced input: thymocytes. These receptor sequences come from a human donor.

V gene TRBV5-6 combines with J gene TRBJ2-5, with D unclear. CDR1 and CDR2 from the germline V gene are SGHDT and YYEEEE. Trimming cost V 6 bases and J 1 base, with 10 bases left between them. The CDR3 extends over 13 amino acids. CDR3: CASNERAQETQYF. Written as DNA, the CDR3 is TGTGCCAGCAATGAGCGAGCCCAAGAGACCCAGTACTTC. The whole variable domain, remainder taken from reference TRBV5-6 and TRBJ2-5, is DAGVTQSPTHLIKTRGQQVTLRCSPKSGHDTVSWYQQALGQGPQFIFQYYEEEERQRGNFPDRFSGHQFPNYSSELNVNALLLGDSALYLCASNERAQETQYFGPGTRLLVL.

The chain is built from TRBV28 and TRBJ1-1; 8 bases are a match to TRBD1. The germline CDR1 and CDR2 sequences are MDHEN and SYDVKM. This CDR3 is 19 amino acids long. Trimming removed 6 bases from V and 1 base from J; junction bases left unmatched: 19. The CDR3: CASSPRQGAYGSKNTEAFF. The DNA of the CDR3 is TGTGCCAGCAGCCCTCGGCAGGGGGCTTACGGGTCCAAGAACACTGAAGCTTTCTTT.

The chain carries TRBV19 and TRBJ2-7; D remains ambiguous. CDR1 and CDR2 (germline): LNHDA, SQIVND (reference sequence). The CDR3 totals 13 residues. V was shortened by 3 bases and J by 4 bases, with 10 bases between the two germline ends. The CDR3 nucleotides read TGTGCCAGTAGTATCGGCGGACGATACGAGCAGTACTTC. It codes for CASSIGGRYEQYF.

The chain links TRBV5-1 to TRBJ2-1; 8 bases map to TRBD2. The CDR3 totals 17 residues. In germline, CDR1 is SGHRS, CDR2 YFSETQ. With 7 bases clipped from V and 8 bases from J, the junction kept 20 bases outside the gene matches. CDR3 bases: TGCGCCAGCCACTCACCGGCTTTAGCGGGAACCGTCCATGAGCAGTTCTTC. This gives the protein CASHSPALAGTVHEQFF.

The gene calls are TRBV28 and TRBJ1-2, with D perhaps TRBD1 (6 bases). This CDR3 has 19 amino acids. V lost 1 base and J lost 4, with 25 bases in between. Germline V gives CDR1 MDHEN, CDR2 SYDVKM. The CDR3 nucleotides are TGTGCCAGCAGTTTATTTCCGCAGGGGTACCCCCTCGACGGCTATGGCTACACCTTC. This encodes CASSLFPQGYPLDGYGYTF.

V gene TRBV15 combines with J gene TRBJ1-4; D gene unclear. V was shortened by 1 base and J by 7 bases, with 16 bases between the two germline ends. The CDR3 runs 16 residues. Germline values: CDR1 LNHNV, CDR2 YYDKDF (reference sequence). The CDR3 DNA sequence: TGTGCCACCAGCAGAGGGGCAGGTCGCCGTGGTGAAAAACTGTTTTTT. Its protein is CATSRGAGRRGEKLFF.

This CDR3 is CASRRGGADTQYF. CDR3 in DNA: TGCGCCAGCAGGAGGGGGGGGGCAGATACGCAGTATTTT. V is TRBV10-2 and J is TRBJ2-3; D possibly corresponds to TRBD2 (7 bases). From germline, CDR1 is WSHSY and CDR2 SAAADI. This CDR3 contains 13 residues. Trimming removed 6 bases from V and 4 bases from J, with 11 bases in between.